These 26 T cell receptor beta chains share one sample of origin, sequenced in a study of human T cells and chemical hapten exposure. Time point in this sample: pre-sensitization, week 0. Treatment reported: therapeutic diphenylcyclopropenone sensitization with weekly scalp DPC. TCRdb re-derived calls from the RACE reads in MiXCR, one entry per CDR3 protein. Of roughly 100,000 distinct CDR3 sequences in the sample, roughly 12% were seen once. Specimen: whole blood, collected in connection with sensitization to the hapten diphenylcyclopropenone (DPC). The receptors were sampled from a woman aged 50 to 60 with alopecia areata. Some clones in this sample may be carry-over from other donors' samples.

This chain connects TRBV29-1 to TRBJ2-3; 9 nucleotides align to TRBD2. The V gene's germline CDR1 is SQVTM and CDR2 ANQGSEA. With V trimmed by 7 bases and J by 0 bases, 11 bases remained unmatched. CDR3 length equals 16 residues. CDR3 in amino acids: CSANRLAGRSTDTQYF. CDR3 nucleotides: TGCAGCGCCAACCGGCTAGCGGGGCGTAGCACAGATACGCAGTATTTT.

This clonotype was found a few times. This rearrangement joins TRBV5-1 to TRBJ1-1, with D possibly matching TRBD1 (6 bases). Germline assignment: CDR1 SGHRS and CDR2 YFSETQ. V was shortened by 1 base and J by 0 bases, with 22 bases between the two germline ends. This CDR3 is 19 amino acids long. CDR3 sequence: CASSLRTGWELSMNTEAFF. The CDR3 DNA is TGCGCCAGCAGCTTGCGAACAGGGTGGGAGTTGTCGATGAACACTGAAGCTTTCTTT.

Many counts were recorded for this clonotype. The genes are TRBV28 and TRBJ1-2, with D unclear. Germline CDR1 and CDR2: MDHEN and SYDVKM. The CDR3 runs 11 residues. Trimming cost V 6 bases and J 5 bases, with 7 bases left between them. This CDR3 is CASSGNYGYTF. As DNA, the CDR3 is TGTGCCAGCAGCGGGAATTATGGCTACACCTTC.

This clonotype was detected ten times or more. The genes are TRBV11-2 and TRBJ1-6; a possible D gene is TRBD1 (5 bases). The V and J ends lost 4 bases and 9 bases respectively, with 13 bases between them. Germline loops: CDR1 SGHAT, CDR2 FQNNGV. The CDR3 has 14 amino acids. CDR3 sequence reads: CASSSDNHLSPLHF. CDR3 bases: TGTGCCAGCAGCTCGGACAACCACCTTTCACCCCTCCACTTT. Drawing the rest from reference TRBV11-2 and TRBJ1-6, the complete variable domain is EAGVAQSPRYKIIEKRQSVAFWCNPISGHATLYWYQQILGQGPKLLIQFQNNGVVDDSQLPKDRFSAERLKGVDSTLKIQPAKLEDSAVYLCASSSDNHLSPLHFGNGTRLTVT.

This clonotype has a handful of counts. The V and J genes are TRBV5-1 and TRBJ2-7; no clear D. Germline values: CDR1 SGHRS, CDR2 YFSETQ. Deletions cut 1 base from V and 9 bases from J, with 8 bases between. This CDR3 region has 11 residues. The CDR3 sequence: CASSLRPSQYF. The CDR3 bases are TGCGCCAGCAGCTTGCGGCCTTCGCAGTACTTC.

This clonotype has ten or more counts. The chain combines TRBV7-9 with TRBJ2-1; 12 bases align to TRBD1. The CDR3 loop spans 15 amino acids. Germline V gene lookup returns CDR1 SEHNR and CDR2 FQNEAQ (reference sequence). Trimming removed 6 bases from V and 8 bases from J; junction bases left unmatched: 8. CDR3 nucleotide sequence: TGTGCCAGCAGAATGGGGACAGGGGGCAGGGATGAGCAGTTCTTC. Amino acids: CASRMGTGGRDEQFF.

The chain joins TRBV5-1 to TRBJ2-3, with 7 bases matching TRBD2. J was trimmed by 5 bases and V by 4 bases; bases with no gene match: 10. Germline V gives CDR1 SGHRS, CDR2 YFSETQ. The CDR3 spans 15 residues. CDR3 amino acids: CASSLPSGGGDTQYF. The CDR3 DNA is TGCGCCAGCAGCCTACCTAGCGGCGGGGGAGATACGCAGTATTTT. The entire variable domain, with the rest obtained from reference TRBV5-1 and TRBJ2-3, is as follows: KAGVTQTPRYLIKTRGQQVTLSCSPISGHRSVSWYQQTPGQGLQFLFEYFSETQRNKGNFPGRFSGRQFSNSRSEMNVSTLELGDSALYLCASSLPSGGGDTQYFGPGTRLTVL.

A few counts support this clonotype. The chain is built from TRBV3-1 and TRBJ1-4; D gene unclear. Germline assignment: CDR1 LGHDT and CDR2 YNNKEL (reference sequence). V lost 0 bases and J 8 bases, leaving 13 bases between the germline ends. The CDR3 runs to 15 residues. CDR3 DNA sequence: TGTGCCAGCAGCCAAGATTTGTTTCGGCGAGAAAAACTGTTTTTT. This sequence encodes CASSQDLFRREKLFF.

In its sample, this clonotype was seen a few times. The rearrangement joins TRBV3-1 to TRBJ1-1; D not resolved. The germline gives CDR1 LGHDT, CDR2 YNNKEL (reference sequence). The CDR3 has 14 residues. V was clipped by 3 bases and J by 9 bases, with 17 bases between them. CDR3 protein: CASSQDSRAQKAFF. The CDR3 DNA follows: TGTGCCAGCAGCCAGGATTCCCGGGCCCAAAAAGCTTTCTTT. Together with reference TRBV3-1 and TRBJ1-1, the CDR3 gives the full variable domain: DTAVSQTPKYLVTQMGNDKSIKCEQNLGHDTMYWYKQDSKKFLKIMFSYNNKELIINETVPNRFSPKSPDKAHLNLHINSLELGDSAVYFCASSQDSRAQKAFFGQGTRLTVV.

This clonotype showed up just a few times. This sequence joins TRBV7-2 and TRBJ1-1, with D maybe TRBD1 (5 bases). CDR1 is SGHTA, CDR2 FQGNSA, per germline. Deletions cut 5 bases from V and 10 bases from J, with 20 bases between. The CDR3 covers 14 residues. The CDR3 is CASSPRPGTGAAFF. CDR3 nucleotides: TGTGCCAGCAGCCCCCGTCCCGGGACGGGTGCAGCTTTCTTT.

This clonotype has a count of ten or more. The chain combines TRBV7-8 with TRBJ1-1; maybe TRBD1 (5 bases). The V and J ends lost 1 base and 3 bases respectively, with 12 bases between them. Germline V gives CDR1 SGHVS, CDR2 FQNEAQ. CDR3 size: 15 residues. CDR3 protein: CASSLEAGGDTEAFF. The CDR3 DNA follows: TGTGCCAGCAGCTTAGAGGCCGGAGGGGACACTGAAGCTTTCTTT. Complete variable domain (other parts from reference TRBV7-8 and TRBJ1-1): GAGVSQSPRYKVAKRGQDVALRCDPISGHVSLFWYQQALGQGPEFLTYFQNEAQLDKSGLPSDRFFAERPEGSVSTLKIQRTQQEDSAVYLCASSLEAGGDTEAFFGQGTRLTVV.

This clonotype showed up just a few times. The V call is TRBV12-3 or TRBV12-4, the J call TRBJ2-1, with 9 bases that match TRBD2. The junction had 3 bases not matched to a gene; V was cut back by 5 bases and J by 4 bases. This CDR3 comprises 14 residues. CDR3 residues: CASSTSGRYNEQFF. CDR3 bases: TGTGCCAGCAGTACAAGCGGGAGGTACAATGAGCAGTTCTTC.

Many counts were recorded for this clonotype. This rearrangement joins TRBV7-9 to TRBJ2-1; 7 positions match TRBD2. V lost 5 bases, J lost 6 bases, and 13 bases stayed unmatched. CDR1 and CDR2 from the germline V gene are SEHNR and FQNEAQ (reference sequence). The CDR3 covers 16 residues. CDR3 coding DNA: TGTGCCAGCAGCCCGAGGGACTACCCCTCTATCAATGAGCAGTTCTTC. It is translated as CASSPRDYPSINEQFF.

This clonotype was observed many times. The chain combines TRBV6-5 with TRBJ2-3, with 11 bases fitting TRBD2. The germline V gene has CDR1 MNHEY and CDR2 SVGAGI. The CDR3 runs to 16 residues. The V and J ends lost 1 base and 5 bases, in that order; junction bases with no gene match: 5. In DNA, the CDR3 is TGTGCCAGCAGTTACTATTCTAGCGGGAGGCGAGATACGCAGTATTTT. Translation gives CASSYYSSGRRDTQYF.

This clonotype was seen a handful of times. This chain links TRBV28 with TRBJ1-1; 9 nucleotides agree with TRBD1. V lost 5 bases and J lost 1; bases outside the gene matches: 17. CDR3 length: 19 amino acids. Germline-derived CDR1 and CDR2 are MDHEN and SYDVKM. The CDR3, as DNA: TGTGCCAGCAGTCACCGGGACAGGGAAATTACCAACCCGAACACTGAAGCTTTCTTT. Amino acid sequence: CASSHRDREITNPNTEAFF.

This rearrangement joins TRBV18 to TRBJ2-7; TRBD2 agrees at 9 bases. J was trimmed by 3 bases and V by 4 bases; bases with no gene match: 7. Per germline, CDR1 KGHSH and CDR2 LQKENI. The CDR3 covers 15 residues. This CDR3 reads CASSLAGERGYEQYF. The CDR3 DNA reads TGTGCCAGCTCACTAGCGGGGGAAAGGGGCTACGAGCAGTACTTC.

At least ten counts were recorded for this clonotype. The chain recombines TRBV6-2 or TRBV6-3 with TRBJ1-1; no definite D call. V dropped 0 bases and J dropped 6 bases, with 5 bases sitting between them. This CDR3 is built from 12 residues. The V gene's germline CDR1 is MNHEY and CDR2 SVGEGT. The CDR3 region has the DNA TGTGCCAGCAGTTACTCGGCCTCTGAAGCTTTCTTT. It specifies CASSYSASEAFF.

The chain employs TRBV18 and TRBJ1-5; possibly TRBD1 for D (6 bases). CDR3 length: 15 amino acids. Trimming pared 2 bases from V and 5 bases from J, leaving 13 bases between. Germline V lookup: CDR1 KGHSH, CDR2 LQKENI. This chain's CDR3 is CASSPSMGADQPQHF. The CDR3 DNA is TGTGCCAGCTCACCATCTATGGGGGCGGATCAGCCCCAGCATTTT. Together with reference TRBV18 and TRBJ1-5, the CDR3 gives the full variable domain: NAGVMQNPRHLVRRRGQEARLRCSPMKGHSHVYWYRQLPEEGLKFMVYLQKENIIDESGMPKERFSAEFPKEGPSILRIQQVVRGDSAAYFCASSPSMGADQPQHFGDGTRLSIL.

The rearrangement uses TRBV29-1 and TRBJ2-7, with D possibly TRBD2 on 5 matching bases. The germline V gene has CDR1 SQVTM and CDR2 ANQGSEA. Trimming took off 7 bases at V and 3 bases at J, with 13 bases between the two ends. CDR3 size: 12 residues. CDR3 sequence reads: CSAIGENYEQYF. In nucleotides, the CDR3 is TGCAGCGCCATCGGGGAAAACTACGAGCAGTACTTC.

This clonotype was observed a few times. V is TRBV24-1 and J is TRBJ2-2; TRBD1 matches 9 bases. CDR3 length equals 16 residues. Germline V lookup: CDR1 KGHDR, CDR2 SFDVKD. V lost 4 bases, J lost 6 bases, and 8 bases stayed unmatched. The chain's CDR3 is CATSDPGTGSSGELFF. The DNA of the CDR3 is TGTGCCACCAGTGACCCCGGGACAGGGAGCTCCGGGGAGCTGTTTTTT.

This clonotype was counted a few times. V gene TRBV20-1 combines with J gene TRBJ1-1; D is unresolved. The CDR3 is made up of 11 amino acids. CDR1 is DFQATT and CDR2 is SNEGSKA in the germline V gene (reference sequence). The germline V and J ends were trimmed by 6 bases and 7 bases, with 12 bases remaining between them. CDR3 bases: TGCAGTGCAGGCCGGACGGATGAAGCTTTCTTT. Translating it yields CSAGRTDEAFF.

The chain couples TRBV13 to TRBJ1-3, with no clear D. This CDR3 has 13 amino acids. V was pared by 4 bases and J by 12 bases, with 16 bases between. Germline CDR1 and CDR2: PRHDT and FYEKMQ (reference sequence). For the CDR3, the DNA is TGTGCCAGCAGCTCCACCGGACTGACTAACATATATTTT. This codes for CASSSTGLTNIYF.

The chain uses TRBV7-2 and TRBJ2-1; no firm D call. This CDR3 region has 15 residues. Per the germline V gene, CDR1 is SGHTA and CDR2 is FQGNSA. V was trimmed by 2 bases and J by 4 bases, leaving 12 bases between them. The chain's CDR3 is CASSLSSTAYNEQFF. The CDR3 bases are TGTGCCAGCAGCTTATCGTCCACCGCATACAATGAGCAGTTCTTC.

This sequence joins TRBV7-9 and TRBJ2-5; no definite D call. Germline lookup yields CDR1 SEHNR and CDR2 FQNEAQ (reference sequence). The CDR3 has 13 amino acids. V lost 1 base, J lost 5 bases, and 8 bases lay in between. DNA of the CDR3: TGTGCCAGCAGCTTAGTGGACCTCGAGACCCAGTACTTC. Translating it yields CASSLVDLETQYF.

For the CDR3, the DNA is TGCGCCAGCACGTGGGAGGGACAGAGTCCCTACGAGCAGTACTTC. It is translated as CASTWEGQSPYEQYF. V is TRBV5-1 and J is TRBJ2-7; D is possibly TRBD1 or TRBD2 (7 bases each). Germline V gene lookup returns CDR1 SGHRS and CDR2 YFSETQ. The CDR3 is 15 residues long. The V and J ends lost 6 bases and 2 bases respectively, with 18 bases between them.

V and J are TRBV12-3 or TRBV12-4 and TRBJ1-2; D is undetermined. V shed 5 bases and J shed 8 bases, with 12 bases lying between them. The CDR3 runs 12 residues. CDR3 amino acids: CASSPRPYGYTF. In DNA form, the CDR3 reads TGTGCCAGCAGTCCCCGACCCTACGGCTACACCTTC.